In its sample, the clone carrying this T cell receptor beta chain was seen once. This sample was taken from a study of blood T cell repertoires in COVID-19. There are 14 residues in the CDR3. CDR1 SGHTA and CDR2 FQGNSA come from the germline V gene. V lost 0 bases to trimming and J lost 5 bases, with 8 bases between them. As originally analysed: Estimation of nucleated cell counts was performed using reference gene primer amplification. Generated by immunoSEQ multiplex PCR, the TCRdb table keeps only in-frame clones and is missing some. That table gives V, J and clone size, and the DNA gave D and trimming. This table holds roughly 250,000 clones, 81% found once.

The material sequenced was peripheral blood. The gene calls are TRBV7-2 and TRBJ2-1, with a possible D match to TRBD1 (6 bases). This TCR derives from a woman aged 60 to 75 with active or convalescent COVID-19. CDR3 coding DNA: TGTGCCAGCAGCTTAGCGGGGGCGGACAATGAGCAGTTCTTC. It yields the protein CASSLAGADNEQFF.